This TCR beta chain originates from a study of graft-versus-host responses after intestinal transplantation. About the study: Transplant types were multivisceral, liver-intestinal, or isolated intestinal. The study gave all recipients anti-thymocyte globulin induction, then tacrolimus and steroids for approximately three years.

General study results and limits: The authors found GvH clones in recipient marrow, some appearing first in ileum or blood. Within the allografts of patients who had graft-donor T cell macrochimerism, graft-versus-host to host-versus-graft clonal ratios were high.

Germline CDR1 SGHRS, CDR2 YFSETQ. Trimming removed 4 bases from V and 4 bases from J; junction bases left unmatched: 11. The CDR3 loop spans 16 amino acids. As for this clone: Its antigen is not identified.

The protocol was immunoSEQ multiplex PCR, while the TCRdb copy is restricted to in-frame clones and leaves out a portion. The repertoire holds 89,000 or so clones, with roughly 85% as singletons. Source: unstimulated CD4+ T cells sorted from spleen or lymph node cells, taken before intestinal transplant. The TCR comes from a human donor who received an intestinal transplant. The chain couples TRBV5-1 to TRBJ2-1; 7 positions match TRBD2. CDR3 sequence (DNA): TGCGCCAGCAGCCCCTCTGAAATCGGGGGGTACAATGAGCAGTTCTTC. It encodes CASSPSEIGGYNEQFF.